This T cell receptor beta chain was captured by sequencing in a study of PD-1 blockade in mismatch repair-deficient tumors. Overall study: All were previously treated, progressing patients with some twelve mismatch repair-deficient cancer types.

Study-wide findings and caveats: Tumor-resident clones, often absent from pretreatment blood, expanded after pembrolizumab and then contracted.

Sequenced by immunoSEQ multiplex PCR; TCRdb stores in-frame clones only, minus some. Of around 30,000 clones in the sample, around 80% were seen once. Germline V gene sequence: CDR1 MNHNS, CDR2 SASEGT. The CDR3 length is 16 residues. Losses at the gene ends were 4 bases for V and 0 bases for J; bases not matched to a gene: 4. PCR or immunohistochemistry showed mismatch repair deficiency in every enrolled patient. A few pembrolizumab responders had their TCRs sequenced. In the case of this clone: Its cognate antigen is unknown.

This material consisted of PBMCs, taken 6 to 7 weeks after starting pembrolizumab. This clonotype was obtained from an adult with mismatch repair-deficient cancer. The genes are TRBV6-1 and TRBJ2-3; 10 positions agree with TRBD2. The CDR3, as DNA: TGTGCCAGCAGTGCATTAGCGGGAGGTAGCACAGATACGCAGTATTTT. It yields the protein CASSALAGGSTDTQYF.